The 21 T cell receptor beta chains in this list originate from one sample, sequenced in a study of control samples from healthy donors and cancer patients. Assay: immunoSEQ multiplex PCR; the TCRdb copy retains only in-frame clones and omits some. The sample holds over 30,000 clones, around 86% seen once. The sample was PBMCs. Receptors originate from a woman aged 40 to 50 with lung cancer.

This chain uses TRBV18 with TRBJ2-1; D unresolved. The germline gives CDR1 KGHSH, CDR2 LQKENI. V lost 0 bases and J 3 bases, leaving 6 bases between the germline ends. This CDR3 comprises 14 residues. CDR3 coding DNA: TGTGCCAGCTCACCACCGGCTAGCTACAATGAGCAGTTCTTC. Residues: CASSPPASYNEQFF.

The chain recombines TRBV5-1 with TRBJ2-1, with TRBD2 matching over 11 bases. CDR1 is SGHRS and CDR2 is YFSETQ in the germline V gene. The CDR3 runs 15 residues. The V gene end was trimmed by 4 bases and the J gene end by 7 bases; junction bases not matched to a gene: 7. The CDR3 DNA reads TGCGCCAGCAGCCTGACTAGCGGGGATGTGAATGAGCAGTTCTTC. Protein: CASSLTSGDVNEQFF.

J is TRBJ2-7 and V is TRBV13; D may correspond to TRBD1 or TRBD2 (5 bases each). Germline CDR1 is PRHDT and CDR2 is FYEKMQ (reference sequence). This CDR3 has 15 residues. The V end was cut by 5 bases, the J end by 1 base, with 15 bases between. CDR3 DNA: TGTGCCAGCAGCACAACTGGGACCGAGTCCTACGAGCAGTACTTC. Its translation is CASSTTGTESYEQYF. Combining the CDR3 with reference TRBV13 and TRBJ2-7 gives the whole variable domain AAGVIQSPRHLIKEKRETATLKCYPIPRHDTVYWYQQGPGQDPQFLISFYEKMQSDKGSIPDRFSAQQFSDYHSELNMSSLELGDSALYFCASSTTGTESYEQYFGPGTRLTVT.

The V gene is TRBV25-1, the J gene TRBJ1-1; 12 bases are a match to TRBD1. Looked up from germline, CDR1 is MGHDK and CDR2 is SYGVNS. This CDR3 contains 18 residues. After removal of 5 bases from V and 5 bases from J, the junction contained 15 bases not matched to a gene. CDR3 bases: TGTGCCAGCAGTACCCCGACCGGGACAGGGGGCCGTCGGACTGAAGCTTTCTTT. Translated: CASSTPTGTGGRRTEAFF. The full variable domain, in which reference TRBV25-1 and TRBJ1-1 provide the parts outside the CDR3, is EADIYQTPRYLVIGTGKKITLECSQTMGHDKMYWYQQDPGMELHLIHYSYGVNSTEKGDLSSESTVSRIRTEHFPLTLESARPSHTSQYLCASSTPTGTGGRRTEAFFGQGTRLTVV.

This clone has a single count. The rearrangement links TRBV5-1 to TRBJ1-1; TRBD1 might be the D (5 bases). This CDR3 is 14 amino acids long. The V gene lost 0 bases and the J gene lost 2 bases, with 8 bases spanning the gap. Germline values: CDR1 SGHRS, CDR2 YFSETQ. The CDR3 spells CASSLAGTNTEAFF. The CDR3 coding sequence is TGCGCCAGCAGCTTGGCCGGGACCAACACTGAAGCTTTCTTT.

This clone has a handful of counts. This chain links TRBV6-5 with TRBJ2-3; TRBD1 agrees at 12 bases. The germline V gene encodes CDR1 MNHEY and CDR2 SVGAGI. There are 15 residues in the CDR3. V lost 7 bases, J lost 4 bases, and 6 bases stayed unmatched. In DNA, the CDR3 is TGTGCCAGCACTCCGGGACAGGGGGCGGCAGATACGCAGTATTTT. It codes for CASTPGQGAADTQYF.

The chain employs TRBV14 and TRBJ2-3; 11 bases agree with TRBD2. This CDR3 spans 18 amino acids. From germline, CDR1 is SGHDN and CDR2 FVKESK. After removal of 1 base from V and 2 bases from J, the junction contained 8 bases not matched to a gene. CDR3 DNA sequence: TGTGCCAGCAGCCAAGGAAGGCGACTAGCGGGGACCACAGATACGCAGTATTTT. It encodes CASSQGRRLAGTTDTQYF.

Here the CDR3 reads CASSPGPHRLSGNTIYF. The CDR3 coding sequence is TGCGCCAGCAGCCCCGGCCCTCACCGCCTCTCTGGAAACACCATATATTTT. The genes are TRBV5-1 and TRBJ1-3; D not resolved. This CDR3 is built from 17 residues. From germline, CDR1 is SGHRS and CDR2 YFSETQ. V lost 4 bases and J lost 0, with 17 bases in between.

This chain joins TRBV3-1 (or the pseudogene TRBV3-2) and TRBJ1-2; the D is unclear. The CDR3 sequence is 15 residues long. Trimming shortened V by 1 base and J by 7 bases, and 16 bases separated the two germline ends. The germline CDR1 and CDR2 sequences are LGHDT and YNNKEL (reference sequence). CDR3 DNA sequence: TGTGCCAGCAGCCAAGGTATCGATGGCGCGGGTGGCTACACCTTC. It specifies CASSQGIDGAGGYTF.

V gene TRBV7-2 combines with J gene TRBJ1-5; TRBD1 aligns across 9 bases. V lost 4 bases to trimming and J lost 4 bases; unmatched junction nucleotides: 5. From germline, CDR1 is SGHTA and CDR2 FQGNSA. The length of the CDR3 is 15 residues. As DNA, the CDR3 is TGTGCCAGCAGCTCGACAGGGGGGAGTAATCAGCCCCAGCATTTT. Its protein is CASSSTGGSNQPQHF. Together with reference TRBV7-2 and TRBJ1-5, the CDR3 gives the full variable domain: GAGVSQSPSNKVTEKGKDVELRCDPISGHTALYWYRQSLGQGLEFLIYFQGNSAPDKSGLPSDRFSAERTGGSVSTLTIQRTQQEDSAVYLCASSSTGGSNQPQHFGDGTRLSIL.

The chain joins TRBV3-1 (or the pseudogene TRBV3-2) to TRBJ1-4, with 7 positions matching TRBD1. This CDR3 spans 18 amino acids. Unmatched junction bases numbered 9, after V lost 0 bases and J lost 2 bases. Germline CDR1 is LGHDT and CDR2 is YNNKEL (reference sequence). The CDR3 loop reads CASSQDGRGERTNEKLFF. Here the CDR3 DNA reads TGTGCCAGCAGCCAAGATGGCAGGGGGGAACGGACTAATGAAAAACTGTTTTTT.

V gene TRBV28 combines with J gene TRBJ2-7; D is unclear. V was clipped by 1 base and J by 5 bases, with 9 bases between them. The CDR3 totals 13 residues. Germline CDR1 is MDHEN and CDR2 is SYDVKM. CDR3: CASSLFPSHEQYF. The CDR3 bases are TGTGCCAGCAGTTTATTCCCCAGCCACGAGCAGTACTTC.

The chain is built from TRBV7-9 and TRBJ1-2; 10 positions agree with TRBD1. The germline CDR1 and CDR2 sequences are SEHNR and FQNEAQ (reference sequence). V shed 0 bases, J shed 3 bases, and the junction held 10 bases outside the gene matches. The CDR3 consists of 18 residues. The CDR3 DNA sequence: TGTGCCAGCAGCTTAGCCGGACTCGGGACAGGGGCGGACTATGGCTACACCTTC. Its translation: CASSLAGLGTGADYGYTF.

The gene calls are TRBV18 and TRBJ2-1; unclear D gene. The CDR3 runs to 14 residues. The germline CDR1 and CDR2 sequences are KGHSH and LQKENI. Trimming cost V 2 bases and J 7 bases, with 12 bases left between them. CDR3 region: CASSPRIGRNEQFF. The CDR3 coding sequence is TGTGCCAGCTCACCAAGAATAGGAAGGAATGAGCAGTTCTTC.

J is TRBJ1-1 and V is TRBV11-1; the D gene is possibly TRBD1 (5 bases). V was shortened by 5 bases and J by 3 bases, with 13 bases between the two germline ends. The germline CDR1 and CDR2 sequences are SGHAT and FQDESV (reference sequence). CDR3 length: 14 amino acids. CDR3 region: CASSPRQYHTEAFF. CDR3 in DNA: TGTGCCAGCAGCCCGCGACAGTACCACACTGAAGCTTTCTTT.

The rearrangement links TRBV11-3 to TRBJ2-7; TRBD1 matches at 9 bases. The CDR3 runs to 16 residues. CDR1 is SGHNT, CDR2 YENEEA, per germline. V trimming: 1 base; J trimming: 2 bases; junction bases outside the gene matches: 6. As DNA, the CDR3 is TGTGCCAGCAGCTTAGGACTAGGGACAGGGCCCTACGAGCAGTACTTC. As protein: CASSLGLGTGPYEQYF.

The chain carries TRBV7-8 and TRBJ2-3; TRBD1 aligns across 9 bases. The CDR3 has 15 residues. CDR1 is SGHVS and CDR2 is FQNEAQ in the germline V gene. V lost 4 bases to trimming and J lost 2 bases; unmatched junction nucleotides: 4. CDR3 in DNA: TGTGCCAGCAGCTGGACAGGGGAATTCACAGATACGCAGTATTTT. Protein sequence: CASSWTGEFTDTQYF.

The chain is built from TRBV5-8 and TRBJ1-4; the D gene is possibly TRBD1 (6 bases). The germline V gene has CDR1 SGHTS and CDR2 YDEGEE. CDR3 length: 17 amino acids. Trimming took off 2 bases at V and 5 bases at J, with 19 bases between the two ends. CDR3: CASSFEKVGGLNEKLFF. CDR3 in DNA: TGTGCCAGCAGCTTTGAAAAGGTCGGGGGCCTGAATGAAAAACTGTTTTTT.

This clone was seen once. V gene TRBV27 combines with J gene TRBJ1-2; the D gene is possibly TRBD1 (6 bases). The V end was cut by 0 bases, the J end by 4 bases, with 18 bases between. There are 17 residues in the CDR3. Germline CDR1 is MNHEY and CDR2 is SMNVEV (reference sequence). The DNA of the CDR3 is TGTGCCAGCAGTTTATCGGCGAGTGGACAGCCTAGCTATGGCTACACCTTC. Translated: CASSLSASGQPSYGYTF.

This chain uses TRBV2 with TRBJ1-2, with D hard to call. CDR1 is SNHLY, CDR2 FYNNEI, per germline. There are 13 residues in the CDR3. Between the trimmed V and J ends, which lost 3 bases and 6 bases, there was a span of 11 bases. The CDR3 sequence: CASSDEVLHGYTF. CDR3 in DNA: TGTGCCAGCAGTGATGAGGTTCTGCATGGCTACACCTTC.

The chain carries TRBV3-1 (or the pseudogene TRBV3-2) and TRBJ1-2, with D possibly TRBD1 on 5 matching bases. CDR1 LGHDT and CDR2 YNNKEL come from the germline V gene (reference sequence). The CDR3 is made up of 15 amino acids. V lost 2 bases and J 3 bases, leaving 13 bases between the germline ends. CDR3 DNA: TGTGCCAGCAGCCAAACAGACAGACCCTACTATGGCTACACCTTC. Its translation: CASSQTDRPYYGYTF.